The next 8 T cell receptor beta chains were all read from a single sample in a study of T-cell memory formation after mild COVID-19. A single record per CDR3 protein comes from TCRdb applying MiXCR to the 5' RACE reads. The profile shows about 290,000 distinct CDR3 sequences, more than 15% of them singletons. Sequenced material: PBMCs or a T cell subset sorted from them (not recorded which). These TCRs come from a man aged 18 to 35 who had mild COVID-19 (a few samples of this study predate the infection). Cell type and time point are not known.

V is TRBV9 and J is TRBJ2-7; D possibly corresponds to TRBD2 (5 bases). Deletions cut 4 bases from V and 0 bases from J, with 11 bases between. Germline V CDR1 and CDR2: SGDLS, YYNGEE. The CDR3 has 14 amino acids. CDR3: CASSRGGSSYEQYF. CDR3 in DNA: TGTGCCAGCAGCCGAGGAGGTAGCTCCTACGAGCAGTACTTC. Using reference TRBV9 and TRBJ2-7 for the parts outside the CDR3, the full variable domain is DSGVTQTPKHLITATGQRVTLRCSPRSGDLSVYWYQQSLDQGLQFLIQYYNGEERAKGNILERFSAQQFPDLHSELNLSSLELGDSALYFCASSRGGSSYEQYFGPGTRLTVT.

The rearrangement links TRBV6-6 to TRBJ1-2; D might be TRBD1 (5 bases). The CDR3 is 15 residues long. Germline CDR1 and CDR2: MNHNY and SVGAGI (reference sequence). Trimming removed 2 bases at V and 2 bases at J, with 12 bases between. CDR3 sequence: CASSYRGSGNYGYTF. The DNA for the CDR3 is TGTGCCAGCAGTTACAGGGGATCAGGAAACTATGGCTACACCTTC.

This chain joins TRBV11-2 and TRBJ1-6; D not certain. The length of the CDR3 is 13 residues. From germline, CDR1 is SGHAT and CDR2 FQNNGV. V shed 10 bases and J shed 0 bases, with 7 bases lying between them. CDR3 amino acids: CAIRSSYNSPLHF. The CDR3 nucleotides are TGTGCCATTCGGTCCTCCTATAATTCACCCCTCCACTTT.

The genes are TRBV4-1 and TRBJ1-5; D gene unclear. The V and J ends lost 1 base and 4 bases respectively, with 5 bases between them. This CDR3 spans 13 amino acids. Germline V gene data show CDR1 as MGHRA and CDR2 as YSYEKL. The CDR3 coding sequence is TGCGCCAGCAGCCAAGCGGGGAATCAGCCCCAGCATTTT. Translating gives CASSQAGNQPQHF.

This chain uses TRBV28 with TRBJ2-7, with TRBD1 as a possible D gene (9 bases). Germline V gene lookup returns CDR1 MDHEN and CDR2 SYDVKM. Trimming removed 2 bases at V and 7 bases at J, with 18 bases between. This CDR3 has 15 residues. CDR3 nucleotide sequence: TGTGCCAGCAGTTTAGGGCGCGGGGGGACAGGGGAGCAGTACGTC. It encodes CASSLGRGGTGEQYV.

The chain combines TRBV12-3 or TRBV12-4 with TRBJ2-7; 8 bases are shared with TRBD1. The CDR3 runs to 13 residues. V lost 6 bases and J lost 2; bases outside the gene matches: 3. Here the CDR3 DNA reads TGTGCCAGCAGCGAGGACAGGGCCTACGAGCAGTACGTC. This gives the protein CASSEDRAYEQYV.

This clonotype was picked up a small number of times. The junction and the germline gene differ at one end; a read error may be behind it. The V and J genes are TRBV27 and TRBJ2-3; possibly TRBD1 for D (6 bases). The CDR3 totals 14 residues. Germline V CDR1 and CDR2: MNHEY, SMNVEV (reference sequence). The CDR3 DNA reads TGTGCCAGCAGTTCAAACCCCCGAACAGGATGGGGGCATTTT. Protein: CASSSNPRTGWGHF.

V gene TRBV4-2 combines with J gene TRBJ2-4; tentatively, D is TRBD2 (7 bases). Deletions cut 4 bases from V and 6 bases from J, with 19 bases between. The length of the CDR3 is 16 residues. The germline V gene has CDR1 LGHNA and CDR2 YNFKEQ. The CDR3 DNA reads as TGTGCCAGCAGCCCCAATGCGGGGGCACAGGGAAACATTCAGTACTTC. Its translation: CASSPNAGAQGNIQYF.